This entry describes one T cell receptor beta chain. What it binds is not known. These data belong to a study of T cell responses to AZD1222 COVID-19 vaccine. Overall study results and limits: Just a handful of people given AZD1222 tested seropositive at baseline. Along spike, vaccine-associated CD4 TCRs were found throughout, with dominance at 160-218 and 743-854. Donors were mostly white British, more females; clonal diversity possibly underestimated.

Data came from immunoSEQ multiplex PCR; TCRdb stores just in-frame clones and leaves some out. The sample includes about 81,000 clones, around nine tenths of them seen just once. Germline CDR1 and CDR2: MNHEY and SVGAGI. V dropped 6 bases and J dropped 5 bases, with 13 bases sitting between them. CDR3 length equals 13 residues. Analyses pooled second doses at about 4 or about 12 weeks. The specimen comprised peripheral blood, sampled 28 days after the second AZD1222 dose. The chain employs TRBV6-5 and TRBJ1-1, with D unclear. The receptor was derived from an adult who received the AZD1222 COVID-19 vaccine. This chain's CDR3 is CASRRALGTEAFF. The CDR3 DNA reads as TGTGCCAGCAGGAGGGCGTTAGGAACTGAAGCTTTCTTT.